This TCR beta chain emerged from a study of response to subunit inactivated influenza vaccine. Study results and limitations: Seasonal influenza vaccination, on each occasion, was suggested by the authors to recruit few new T cells.

TCRdb fed the RT-PCR reads into MiXCR, producing one record per CDR3 protein. The sample includes roughly 500,000 distinct CDR3 sequences, under 30% seen only once; the top ten take approximately 3%. The CDR3 is 17 amino acids. V shed 0 bases and J shed 0 bases, with 12 bases lying between them. Germline V gene sequence: CDR1 LGHNA, CDR2 YSLEER. As for this clonotype: The antigen is unknown.

These same records also appear under a second study, on T cells expressing NK-cell markers. From that second work: Making the TCR beta cDNA relied on 5'RACE template switching with UMIs. Each TCR beta repertoire originated in sorted T cells that were CD3+CD56+NKG2C+, CD3+CD56+NKG2C- or CD3+CD56-NKG2C+. Of the CD8+ T cell pool in about 6 donors, roughly 1.0-7.5% was accounted for by dominant NKG2C+ clonotypes. There were a handful of donors in whom these clonotypes also led the CD3+CD56-NKG2C+ fraction.

The V call is TRBV4-3, the J call TRBJ1-3; D uncertain. The sequenced sample was CD4+ T cells sorted from PBMCs, obtained roughly 12 days after vaccination. The receptor's source is a man between 50 and 59 years old who received an inactivated influenza vaccine. CDR3 sequence (DNA): TGCGCCAGCAGCCAAGATCAAGCGAGTAGCTCTGGAAACACCATATATTTT. It translates to CASSQDQASSSGNTIYF.